This TCR beta chain appears in the sequencing data of a study of shared clonotypes between healthy human individuals. Overall study context: Used for every donor were three CD4 naive, three CD4 memory, two CD8 naive and one CD8 memory plate.

Sequencing was performed with immunoSEQ multiplex PCR; in TCRdb, only in-frame clones are kept and a portion is missing. The table has roughly 2.1 million clones, roughly 91% seen once. Per the germline V gene, CDR1 is SGDLS and CDR2 is YYNGEE. The trim removed 7 bases at V and 7 bases at J, leaving 10 bases unmatched. The CDR3 is 14 residues long. Naivety among CD8 cells was defined by CD45RO negativity and positive CCR7 selection, thereby excluding terminally differentiated effector memory CD45RA+ cells. The origin of this receptor is a man aged 18 to 29 in good health. Some clones in this sample may be carry-over from other donors' samples. The specimen sequenced was naive CD8+ T cells from PBMCs. The chain carries TRBV9 and TRBJ2-1; 8 bases are shared with TRBD2. CDR3 sequence (DNA): TGTGCCAGCCGGCCGGGAGGGTCGGGTAATGAGCAGTTCTTC. It codes for CASRPGGSGNEQFF.